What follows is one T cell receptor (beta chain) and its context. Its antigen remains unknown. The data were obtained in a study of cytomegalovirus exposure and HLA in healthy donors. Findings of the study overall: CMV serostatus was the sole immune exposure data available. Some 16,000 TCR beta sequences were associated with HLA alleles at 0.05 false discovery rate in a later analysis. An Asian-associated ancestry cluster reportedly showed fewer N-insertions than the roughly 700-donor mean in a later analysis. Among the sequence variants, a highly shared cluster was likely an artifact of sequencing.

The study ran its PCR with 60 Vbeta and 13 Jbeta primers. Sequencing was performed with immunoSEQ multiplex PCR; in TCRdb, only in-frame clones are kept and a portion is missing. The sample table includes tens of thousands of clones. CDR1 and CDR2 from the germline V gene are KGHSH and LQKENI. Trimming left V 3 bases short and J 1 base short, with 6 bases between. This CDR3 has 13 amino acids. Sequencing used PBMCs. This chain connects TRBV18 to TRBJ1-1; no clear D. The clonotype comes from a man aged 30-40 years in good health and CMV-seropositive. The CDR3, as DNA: TGTGCCAGCTCACCGCACAAGAACACTGAAGCTTTCTTT. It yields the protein CASSPHKNTEAFF. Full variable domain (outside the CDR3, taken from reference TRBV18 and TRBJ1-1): NAGVMQNPRHLVRRRGQEARLRCSPMKGHSHVYWYRQLPEEGLKFMVYLQKENIIDESGMPKERFSAEFPKEGPSILRIQQVVRGDSAAYFCASSPHKNTEAFFGQGTRLTVV.